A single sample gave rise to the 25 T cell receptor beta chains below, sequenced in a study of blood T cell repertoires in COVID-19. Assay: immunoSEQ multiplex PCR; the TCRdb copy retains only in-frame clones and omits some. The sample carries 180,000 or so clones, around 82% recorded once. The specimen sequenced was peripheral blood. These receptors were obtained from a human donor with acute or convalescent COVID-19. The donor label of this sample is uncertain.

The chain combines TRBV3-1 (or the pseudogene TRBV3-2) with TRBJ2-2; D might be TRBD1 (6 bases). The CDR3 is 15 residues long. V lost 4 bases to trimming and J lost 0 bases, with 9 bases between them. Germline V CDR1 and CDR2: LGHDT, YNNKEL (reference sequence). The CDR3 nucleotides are TGTGCCAGCAGCCTGGGACACACGAACACCGGGGAGCTGTTTTTT. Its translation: CASSLGHTNTGELFF.

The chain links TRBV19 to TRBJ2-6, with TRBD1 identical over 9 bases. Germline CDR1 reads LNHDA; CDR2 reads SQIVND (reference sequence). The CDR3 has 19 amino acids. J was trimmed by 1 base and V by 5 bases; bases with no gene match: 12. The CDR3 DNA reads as TGTGCCAGTAGTCCGCAAAGACAGGGGGGGCCGTCTGGGGCCAACGTCCTGACTTTC. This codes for CASSPQRQGGPSGANVLTF.

The CDR3 loop is CASSDWNNEQFF. CDR3 DNA: TGTGCCAGCAGTGACTGGAACAATGAGCAGTTCTTC. The chain carries TRBV27 and TRBJ2-1, with D unclear. The CDR3 runs 12 residues. Per the germline V gene, CDR1 is MNHEY and CDR2 is SMNVEV (reference sequence). V gave up 5 bases and J gave up 5 bases, with 7 bases separating them.

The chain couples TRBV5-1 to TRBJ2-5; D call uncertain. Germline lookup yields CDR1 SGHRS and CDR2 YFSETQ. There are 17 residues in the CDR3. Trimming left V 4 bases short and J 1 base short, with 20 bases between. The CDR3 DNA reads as TGCGCCAGCAGCCAACAACCCCACACAGCTCTCCAAGAGACCCAGTACTTC. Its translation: CASSQQPHTALQETQYF.

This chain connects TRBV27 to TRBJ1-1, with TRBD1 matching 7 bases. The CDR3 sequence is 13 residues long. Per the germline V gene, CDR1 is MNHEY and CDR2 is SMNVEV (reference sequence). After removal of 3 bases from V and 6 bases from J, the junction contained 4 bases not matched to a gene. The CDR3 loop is CASSLTGRAEAFF. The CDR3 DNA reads TGTGCCAGCAGTTTGACAGGGCGGGCTGAAGCTTTCTTT.

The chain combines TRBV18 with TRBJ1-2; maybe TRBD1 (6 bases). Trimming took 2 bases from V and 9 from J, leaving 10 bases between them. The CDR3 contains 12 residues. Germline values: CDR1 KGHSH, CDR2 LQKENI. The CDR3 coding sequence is TGTGCCAGCTCACCAGCGCAGGGGAGCTACACCTTC. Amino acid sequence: CASSPAQGSYTF.

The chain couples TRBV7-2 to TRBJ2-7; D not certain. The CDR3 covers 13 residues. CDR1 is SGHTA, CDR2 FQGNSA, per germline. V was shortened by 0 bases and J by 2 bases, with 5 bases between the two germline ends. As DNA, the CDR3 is TGTGCCAGCAGCTTAGCGGAGACCTACGAGCAGTACTTC. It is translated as CASSLAETYEQYF.

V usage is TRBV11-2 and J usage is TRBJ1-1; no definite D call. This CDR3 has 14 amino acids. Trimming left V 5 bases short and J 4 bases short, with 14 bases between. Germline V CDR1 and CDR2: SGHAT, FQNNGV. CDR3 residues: CASSRRTRSTEAFF. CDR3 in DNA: TGTGCCAGCAGCCGAAGGACTAGGAGCACTGAAGCTTTCTTT. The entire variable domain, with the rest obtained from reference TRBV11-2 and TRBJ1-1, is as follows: EAGVAQSPRYKIIEKRQSVAFWCNPISGHATLYWYQQILGQGPKLLIQFQNNGVVDDSQLPKDRFSAERLKGVDSTLKIQPAKLEDSAVYLCASSRRTRSTEAFFGQGTRLTVV.

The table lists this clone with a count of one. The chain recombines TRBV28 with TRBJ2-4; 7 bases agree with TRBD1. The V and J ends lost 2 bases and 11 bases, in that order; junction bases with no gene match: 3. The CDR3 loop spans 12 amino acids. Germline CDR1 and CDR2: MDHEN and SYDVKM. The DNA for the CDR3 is TGTGCCAGCAGTTTAGAGGGGGCCCTTCAGTACTTC. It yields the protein CASSLEGALQYF.

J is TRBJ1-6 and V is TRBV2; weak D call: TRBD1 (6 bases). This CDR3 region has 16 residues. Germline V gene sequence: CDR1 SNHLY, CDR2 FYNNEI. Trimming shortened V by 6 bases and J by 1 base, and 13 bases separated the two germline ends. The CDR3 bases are TGTGCCAGCAGGAACAGGGCCTCTTCCTATAATTCACCCCTCCACTTT. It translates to CASRNRASSYNSPLHF.

The CDR3 DNA reads TGTGCCAGCAGCTTAGACGGGGTACGTGAGCAGTTCTTC. Amino acids: CASSLDGVREQFF. V usage is TRBV11-3 and J usage is TRBJ2-1, with D possibly matching TRBD2 (5 bases). CDR1 and CDR2 from the germline V gene are SGHNT and YENEEA. V lost 0 bases and J lost 9, with 9 bases in between. The CDR3 runs 13 residues.

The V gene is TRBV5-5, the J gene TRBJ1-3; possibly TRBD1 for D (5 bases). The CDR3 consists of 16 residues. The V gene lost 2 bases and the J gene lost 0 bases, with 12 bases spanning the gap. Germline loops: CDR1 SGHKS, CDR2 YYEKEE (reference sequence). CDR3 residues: CASSLLQVNSGNTIYF. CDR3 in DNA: TGTGCCAGCAGCTTACTACAGGTTAACTCTGGAAACACCATATATTTT.

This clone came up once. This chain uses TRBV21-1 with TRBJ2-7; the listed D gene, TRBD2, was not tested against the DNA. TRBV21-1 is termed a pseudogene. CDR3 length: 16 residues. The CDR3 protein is CASSKGTSGSFCEQYF. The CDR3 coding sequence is TGTGCCAGCAGCAAAGGGACTAGCGGGAGTTTCTGCGAGCAGTACTTC.

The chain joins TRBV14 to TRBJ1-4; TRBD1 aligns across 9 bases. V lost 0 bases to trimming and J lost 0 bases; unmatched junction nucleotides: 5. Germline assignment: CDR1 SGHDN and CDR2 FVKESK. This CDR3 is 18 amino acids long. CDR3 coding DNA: TGTGCCAGCAGCCAAGATCTGAGACAGGGGGCAACTAATGAAAAACTGTTTTTT. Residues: CASSQDLRQGATNEKLFF. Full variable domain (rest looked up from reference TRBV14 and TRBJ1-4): EAGVTQFPSHSVIEKGQTVTLRCDPISGHDNLYWYRRVMGKEIKFLLHFVKESKQDESGMPNNRFLAERTGGTYSTLKVQPAELEDSGVYFCASSQDLRQGATNEKLFFGSGTQLSVL.

The CDR3 reads CASSVDGSTDTQYF. The CDR3 region has the DNA TGTGCCAGCAGCGTAGACGGTAGCACAGATACGCAGTATTTT. V gene TRBV9 combines with J gene TRBJ2-3; D call uncertain. From germline, CDR1 is SGDLS and CDR2 YYNGEE. V gave up 0 bases and J gave up 0 bases, with 5 bases separating them. The CDR3 contains 14 residues.

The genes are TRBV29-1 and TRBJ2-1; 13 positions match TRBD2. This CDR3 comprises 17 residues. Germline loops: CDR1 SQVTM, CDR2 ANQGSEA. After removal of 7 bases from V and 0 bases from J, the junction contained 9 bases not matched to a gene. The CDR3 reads CSASTSGGSSSYNEQFF. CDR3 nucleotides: TGCAGCGCCTCGACTAGCGGGGGGTCCAGCTCCTACAATGAGCAGTTCTTC.

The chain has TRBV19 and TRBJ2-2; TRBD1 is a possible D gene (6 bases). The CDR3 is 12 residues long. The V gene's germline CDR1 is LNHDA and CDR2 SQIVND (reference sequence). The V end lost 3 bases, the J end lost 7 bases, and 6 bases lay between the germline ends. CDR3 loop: CASSIRGGELFF. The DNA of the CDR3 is TGTGCCAGTAGTATCAGGGGCGGGGAGCTGTTTTTT.

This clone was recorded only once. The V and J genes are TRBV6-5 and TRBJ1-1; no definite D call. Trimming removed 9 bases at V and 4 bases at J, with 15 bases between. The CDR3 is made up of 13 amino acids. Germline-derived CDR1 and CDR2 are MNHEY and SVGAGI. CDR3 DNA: TGTGCCAGTACCCGAGGGCTGACCACTGAAGCTTTCTTT. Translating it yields CASTRGLTTEAFF.

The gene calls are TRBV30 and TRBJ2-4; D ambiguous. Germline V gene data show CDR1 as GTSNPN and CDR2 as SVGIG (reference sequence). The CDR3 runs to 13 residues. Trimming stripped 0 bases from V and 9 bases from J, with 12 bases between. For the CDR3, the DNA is TGTGCCTGGAGTGTTGGAGCGCCCAGCATTCAGTACTTC. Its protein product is CAWSVGAPSIQYF.

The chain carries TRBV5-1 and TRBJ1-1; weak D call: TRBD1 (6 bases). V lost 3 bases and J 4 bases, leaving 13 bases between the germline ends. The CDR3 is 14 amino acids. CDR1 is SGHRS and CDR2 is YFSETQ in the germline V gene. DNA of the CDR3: TGCGCCAGCAGCTGGGGGCCAGGGACCACTGAAGCTTTCTTT. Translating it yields CASSWGPGTTEAFF.

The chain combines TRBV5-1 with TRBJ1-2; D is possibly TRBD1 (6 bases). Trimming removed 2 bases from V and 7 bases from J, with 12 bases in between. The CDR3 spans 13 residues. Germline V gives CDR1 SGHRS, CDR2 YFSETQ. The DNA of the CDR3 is TGCGCCAGCAGCTTTGAGGGGGTGGTTGGCTACACCTTC. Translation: CASSFEGVVGYTF.

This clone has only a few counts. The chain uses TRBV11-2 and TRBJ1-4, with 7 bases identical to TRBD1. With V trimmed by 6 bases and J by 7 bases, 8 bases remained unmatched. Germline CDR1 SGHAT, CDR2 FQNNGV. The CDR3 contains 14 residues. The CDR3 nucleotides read TGTGCCAGCAGTGACAGGGTTAAGGGTGAAAAACTGTTTTTT. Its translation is CASSDRVKGEKLFF.

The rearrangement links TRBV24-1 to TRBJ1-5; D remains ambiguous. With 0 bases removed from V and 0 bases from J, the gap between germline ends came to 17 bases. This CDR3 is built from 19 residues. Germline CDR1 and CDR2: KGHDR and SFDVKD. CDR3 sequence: CATSDLRSAGTFSNQPQHF. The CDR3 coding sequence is TGTGCCACCAGTGATTTGCGCTCGGCAGGTACTTTTAGCAATCAGCCCCAGCATTTT.

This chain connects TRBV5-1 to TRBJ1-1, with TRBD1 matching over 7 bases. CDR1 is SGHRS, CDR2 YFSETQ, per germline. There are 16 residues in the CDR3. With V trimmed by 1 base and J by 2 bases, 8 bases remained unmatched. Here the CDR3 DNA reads TGCGCCAGCAGCTTGTACGGACAGGCTCAAAACACTGAAGCTTTCTTT. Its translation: CASSLYGQAQNTEAFF.

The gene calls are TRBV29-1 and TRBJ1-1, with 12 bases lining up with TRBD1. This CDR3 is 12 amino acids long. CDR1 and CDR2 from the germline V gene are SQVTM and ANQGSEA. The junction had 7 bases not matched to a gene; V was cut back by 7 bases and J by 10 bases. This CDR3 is CSGGQGARGAFF. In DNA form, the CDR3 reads TGCAGCGGGGGACAGGGGGCTCGGGGAGCTTTCTTT. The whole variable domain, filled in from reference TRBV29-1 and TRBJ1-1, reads SAVISQKPSRDICQRGTSLTIQCQVDSQVTMMFWYRQQPGQSLTLIATANQGSEATYESGFVIDKFPISRPNLTFSTLTVSNMSPEDSSIYLCSGGQGARGAFFGQGTRLTVV.